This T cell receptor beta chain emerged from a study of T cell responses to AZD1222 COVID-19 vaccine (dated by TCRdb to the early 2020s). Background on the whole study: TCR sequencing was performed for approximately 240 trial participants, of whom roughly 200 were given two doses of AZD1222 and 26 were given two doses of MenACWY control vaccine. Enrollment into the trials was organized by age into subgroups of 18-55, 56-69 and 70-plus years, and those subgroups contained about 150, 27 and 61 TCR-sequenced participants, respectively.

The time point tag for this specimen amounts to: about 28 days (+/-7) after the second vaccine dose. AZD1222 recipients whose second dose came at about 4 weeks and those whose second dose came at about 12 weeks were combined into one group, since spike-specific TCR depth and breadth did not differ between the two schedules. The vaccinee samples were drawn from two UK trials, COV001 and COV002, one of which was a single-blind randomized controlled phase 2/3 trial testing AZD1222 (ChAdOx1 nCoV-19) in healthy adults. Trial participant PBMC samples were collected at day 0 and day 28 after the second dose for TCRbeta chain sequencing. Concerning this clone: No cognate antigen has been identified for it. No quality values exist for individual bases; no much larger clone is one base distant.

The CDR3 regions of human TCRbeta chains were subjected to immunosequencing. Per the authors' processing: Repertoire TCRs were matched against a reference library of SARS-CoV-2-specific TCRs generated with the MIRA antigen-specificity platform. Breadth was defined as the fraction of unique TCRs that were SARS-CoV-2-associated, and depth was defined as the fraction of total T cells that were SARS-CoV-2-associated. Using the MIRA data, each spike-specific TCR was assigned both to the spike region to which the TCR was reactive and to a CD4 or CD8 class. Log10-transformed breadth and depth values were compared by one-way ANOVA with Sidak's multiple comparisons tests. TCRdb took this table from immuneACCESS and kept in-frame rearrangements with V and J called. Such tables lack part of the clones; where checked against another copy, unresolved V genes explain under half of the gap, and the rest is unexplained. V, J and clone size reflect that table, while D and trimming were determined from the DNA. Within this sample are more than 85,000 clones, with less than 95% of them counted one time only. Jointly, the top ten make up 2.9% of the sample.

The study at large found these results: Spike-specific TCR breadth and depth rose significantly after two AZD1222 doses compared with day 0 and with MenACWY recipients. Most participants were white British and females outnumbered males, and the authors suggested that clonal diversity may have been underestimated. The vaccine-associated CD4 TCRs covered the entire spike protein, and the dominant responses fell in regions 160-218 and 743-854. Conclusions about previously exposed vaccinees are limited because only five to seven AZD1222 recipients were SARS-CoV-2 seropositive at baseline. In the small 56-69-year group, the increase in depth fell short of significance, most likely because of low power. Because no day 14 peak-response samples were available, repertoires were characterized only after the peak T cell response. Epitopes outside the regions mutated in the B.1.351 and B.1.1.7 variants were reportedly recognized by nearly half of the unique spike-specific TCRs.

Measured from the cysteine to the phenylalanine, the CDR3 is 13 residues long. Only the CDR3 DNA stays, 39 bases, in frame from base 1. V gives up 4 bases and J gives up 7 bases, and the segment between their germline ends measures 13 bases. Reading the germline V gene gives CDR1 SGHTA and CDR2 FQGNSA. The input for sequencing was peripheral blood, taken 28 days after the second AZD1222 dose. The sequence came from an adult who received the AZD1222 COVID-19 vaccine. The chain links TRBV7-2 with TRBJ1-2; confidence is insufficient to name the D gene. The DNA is TGTGCCAGCAGCTCCGGACCGGTGGGTGGCTACACCTTC. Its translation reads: CASSSGPVGGYTF.